A single T cell receptor beta chain is shown here with its context. This record comes from a study of blood T cell repertoires in COVID-19. Study details: Some COVID-19 samples were acute and others convalescent; all came from the United States, Italy and Spain. PBMCs, B-cell-depleted T cells, or T cells were the source of the cDNA or gDNA that made up the material.

CDR3 length: 12 amino acids. The trim removed 3 bases at V and 8 bases at J, leaving 2 bases unmatched. The assay was immunoSEQ multiplex PCR, and TCRdb's table has in-frame clones only and misses some. The data contain under 60,000 clones, approximately 80% of them singletons. J is TRBJ1-1 and V is TRBV12-3 or TRBV12-4; 8 bases match TRBD1. The TCR was taken from a man aged 55 to 70 with acute or convalescent COVID-19. Sample: peripheral blood. DNA of the CDR3: TGTGCCAGCAGTTTGACAGGGGCCGAAGCTTTCTTT. Its translation: CASSLTGAEAFF.